The rows below give T cell receptor beta chains drawn from one sample of a study of blood T cell repertoires in COVID-19. The method was immunoSEQ multiplex PCR; TCRdb's version includes in-frame clones alone and lacks a portion of them. The sample has about 220,000 clones; over 60% are singletons. Source material: peripheral blood. Receptor source: a woman aged 65 to 85 with acute or convalescent COVID-19. The CDR3 runs from the conserved cysteine through the conserved F or W. A D gene is named only where the DNA matches it firmly. The size field is filled for only some rows; it gives once, few, many or a size class.

V gene	D gene	J gene	clone size	CDR3 DNA	CDR3 protein
TRBV12-5	TRBD2	TRBJ2-3	few	TGTGCTAGTGGTTTGGGTCATAGCGGGACAGATACGCAGTATTTT	CASGLGHSGTDTQYF
TRBV7-9	.	TRBJ1-1	.	TGTGCCAGCAGCCTACTTGACGGGGGATCTGAAGCTTTCTTT	CASSLLDGGSEAFF
TRBV6-9	.	TRBJ1-4	once	TGTGCCAGCAGTTATTCCCACGGGGGTGAAAAACTGTTTTTT	CASSYSHGGEKLFF
TRBV2	TRBD1	TRBJ1-2	.	TGTGCCAGCAGTGACCAACAGGGGGCAGGCGGCTACACCTTC	CASSDQQGAGGYTF
TRBV3-1/TRBV3-2	.	TRBJ2-1	once	TGTGCCAGCAGCCAAGGACGGGAGAGGGGAAATGTGTTCTTC	CASSQGRERGNVFF
TRBV4-3	TRBD1	TRBJ1-4	.	TGCGCCAGCAGCTACACAGGGGGCGATGGGCAAAAACTGTTTTTT	CASSYTGGDGQKLFF
TRBV19	TRBD1	TRBJ1-2	.	TGTGCCAGTATCCCAGGGGGACAGGGGCGCAAGAACGACGGTGGCTACACCTTC	CASIPGGQGRKNDGGYTF
TRBV11-2	TRBD1	TRBJ2-5	few	TGTGCCAGCTTCCGGACAGGCCAAGAGACCCAGTACTTC	CASFRTGQETQYF
TRBV7-6	.	TRBJ2-2	.	TGTGCCAGCAGCCGGGGAGCGGGGGAGCTGTTTTTT	CASSRGAGELFF
TRBV18	TRBD2	TRBJ2-5	.	TGTGCCAGCTCCCGGACTAGTAGGGAGACCCAGTACTTC	CASSRTSRETQYF
TRBV7-9	TRBD2	TRBJ2-1	.	TGTGCCAGCAGAGCGGCGGGGGTCTACAATGAGCAGTTCTTC	CASRAAGVYNEQFF
TRBV6-5	.	TRBJ1-1	.	TGTGCCAGCAGTTACCCACAGGAGGGAAAAACTGAAGCTTTCTTT	CASSYPQEGKTEAFF
TRBV6-4	.	TRBJ2-3	.	TGTGCCAGCAGTGACGGGCTAGCTACAGATACGCAGTATTTT	CASSDGLATDTQYF
TRBV9	.	TRBJ2-2	.	TGTGCCAGCAGCGATTACAGGGGGGGCACCGGGGAGCTGTTTTTT	CASSDYRGGTGELFF
TRBV5-1	.	TRBJ2-3	.	TGCGCCAGCAAAGGGGGAGAGGGCACAGATACGCAGTATTTT	CASKGGEGTDTQYF
TRBV6-5	.	TRBJ1-5	.	TGTGCCAGCGTCGTCGATGAGACTGTTTATCAGCCCCAGCATTTT	CASVVDETVYQPQHF
TRBV11-2	TRBD2	TRBJ2-3	.	TGTGCCAGCAGCTTAAGACTAGCGGGGGGGCCTGGAGATACGCAGTATTTT	CASSLRLAGGPGDTQYF
TRBV24-1	.	TRBJ2-3	.	TGTGCCACCAGTGGTACAGGGAGGGGTCCAGATACGCAGTATTTT	CATSGTGRGPDTQYF
TRBV7-2	.	TRBJ2-1	.	TGTGCCAGCGGGCTCAATGAGCAGTTCTTC	CASGLNEQFF
TRBV24-1	TRBD1	TRBJ2-5	.	TGTGCCACCAGTGATTCAGGACAGGCGCAAGAGACCCAGTACTTC	CATSDSGQAQETQYF
TRBV19	.	TRBJ1-1	few	TGTGCCAGTAGTTGGACAGAATACATGAACACTGAAGCTTTCTTT	CASSWTEYMNTEAFF
TRBV18	TRBD1	TRBJ1-6	.	TGTGCCAGCTCATCTGGGACAGGCAATTCACCCCTCCACTTT	CASSSGTGNSPLHF
TRBV6-5	TRBD2	TRBJ2-1	few	TGTGCCAGCGAGACCCGTAGCGGGGGTTACAATGAGCAGTTCTTC	CASETRSGGYNEQFF
TRBV3-1/TRBV3-2	.	TRBJ1-1	.	TGTGCCAGCAGCTATACCAGGGGAACCATGAACACTGAAGCTTTCTTT	CASSYTRGTMNTEAFF
TRBV5-4	TRBD1	TRBJ2-3	.	TGTGCCAGCAGCTTGGGACAGGGGAGCACAGATACGCAGTATTTT	CASSLGQGSTDTQYF
TRBV19	.	TRBJ2-6	.	TGTGCCAGTAGTATAGGGAGCGCCGGGGCCAACGTCCTGACTTTC	CASSIGSAGANVLTF
TRBV1	.	TRBJ1-5	.	TGCACCAGCGGCTGGACAGGAAGAAGGGGGCCCCAGCATTTT	CTSGWTGRRGPQHF
TRBV6-5	.	TRBJ2-3	.	TGTGCCAGCAGTCGTCCCAGGGGTACGCAGTATTTT	CASSRPRGTQYF
TRBV11-3	.	TRBJ1-1	.	TGTGCCAGCAGTATTAGTAACACTGAAGCTTTCTTT	CASSISNTEAFF
TRBV6-2/TRBV6-3	TRBD1	TRBJ1-5	.	TGTGCCAGCAGTTACGGGACAGGGATCGCGCCCCAGCATTTT	CASSYGTGIAPQHF
TRBV4-3	.	TRBJ1-1	.	TGCGCCAGCAGCCAAGATGAGGGCGGGAGCACTGAAGCTTTCTTT	CASSQDEGGSTEAFF
TRBV7-2	TRBD1	TRBJ1-3	.	TGTGCCAGCAGCGCAGCCGGGACAGACCCTGGAAACACCATATATTTT	CASSAAGTDPGNTIYF
TRBV5-4	TRBD2	TRBJ2-3	.	TGTGCCAGCAGCTTGCAAGCGGGGGGGCCGGCAGATACGCAGTATTTT	CASSLQAGGPADTQYF
TRBV19	.	TRBJ1-5	few	TGTGCCAGTAGTCCAGGGGATCAGCCCCAGCATTTT	CASSPGDQPQHF
TRBV7-2	.	TRBJ2-7	once	TGTGCCAGTTCGCCGGACTCCTATGTCGAGCAGTACTTC	CASSPDSYVEQYF
TRBV27	TRBD1	TRBJ1-6	once	TGTGCCAGCAGTTACAAATTTAGACAGGGTGGTTCACCCCTCCACTTT	CASSYKFRQGGSPLHF
TRBV5-4	TRBD1	TRBJ2-3	.	TGTGCCAGCAGATCAGACAGGGCCCTCACAGATACGCAGTATTTT	CASRSDRALTDTQYF
TRBV18	TRBD2	TRBJ2-1	.	TGTGCCAGCTCACCACAGCCGGGGGGCAATGAGCAGTTCTTC	CASSPQPGGNEQFF
TRBV7-9	.	TRBJ2-7	few	TGTGCCAGCAGCTTAGCCGGCCGGGGGTTCGATGGGTACGAGCAGTACTTC	CASSLAGRGFDGYEQYF
TRBV5-1	TRBD1	TRBJ1-6	once	TGCGCCAGCAGCAAGGACAGGGAGTATTCACCCCTCCACTTT	CASSKDREYSPLHF
TRBV30	.	TRBJ1-2	.	TGTGCCTGGAGTGCGAGGCCTAACTATGGCTACACCTTC	CAWSARPNYGYTF
TRBV18	.	TRBJ1-2	many	TGTGCCAGCTCACCACCTATCAATGGGGGGATTTATGGCTACACCTTC	CASSPPINGGIYGYTF
TRBV24-1	.	TRBJ2-5	.	TGTGCCACCAGCGGACATGAGACTGGGCAAGAGACCCAGTACTTC	CATSGHETGQETQYF
TRBV3-1/TRBV3-2	.	TRBJ2-5	few	TGTGCCAGCAGCCAAGCGGGTGACGAGACCCAGTACTTC	CASSQAGDETQYF
TRBV5-6	TRBD2	TRBJ2-5	.	TGTGCCAGCAGCTTAGGGACTAGCGGAATTCAAGAGACCCAGTACTTC	CASSLGTSGIQETQYF
TRBV9	.	TRBJ2-5	few	TGTGCCAGCAGCCGGGACTTAGAGACCCAGTACTTC	CASSRDLETQYF
TRBV18	.	TRBJ2-3	.	TGTGCCAGCTCACCCCCAAGTGGGGCCAGCACAGATACGCAGTATTTT	CASSPPSGASTDTQYF
TRBV5-6	TRBD1	TRBJ1-6	.	TGTGCCAGCAGTCGGGGATCGAACAGGGGTAATTCACCCCTCCACTTT	CASSRGSNRGNSPLHF
TRBV3-1/TRBV3-2	.	TRBJ1-3	.	TGTGCCAGCAGCCAAGATCCAGGGGTGGTGGGAAACACCATATATTTT	CASSQDPGVVGNTIYF